This passage covers 27 T cell receptor beta chains from one sample sequenced in a study of cytomegalovirus exposure and HLA in healthy donors. It was with 60 Vbeta and 13 Jbeta primers that the PCR ran. The protocol was immunoSEQ multiplex PCR, while the TCRdb copy is restricted to in-frame clones and leaves out a portion. The top ten hold about 3% of the sample, which has over 150,000 clones, 65% to 80% seen once. Sequencing used PBMCs. These receptor sequences come from a man between 18 and 29 years old in good health and CMV-seronegative.

The V and J genes are TRBV4-1 and TRBJ2-3; 12 bases fit TRBD2. This CDR3 spans 15 amino acids. V lost 4 bases and J lost 5; bases outside the gene matches: 4. CDR1 and CDR2 (germline): MGHRA, YSYEKL. CDR3 region: CASSLASGGGDTQYF. The CDR3 bases are TGCGCCAGCAGCCTGGCTAGCGGGGGGGGAGATACGCAGTATTTT.

The chain couples TRBV7-2 to TRBJ2-7; 11 bases map to TRBD1. The CDR3 is 14 residues long. The germline V gene has CDR1 SGHTA and CDR2 FQGNSA. V lost 3 bases to trimming and J lost 3 bases; unmatched junction nucleotides: 1. The CDR3 region is CASSFGTGGYEQYF. The CDR3 DNA reads TGTGCCAGCAGCTTCGGGACAGGGGGCTACGAGCAGTACTTC.

The chain combines TRBV19 with TRBJ1-2; no firm D call. Per the germline V gene, CDR1 is LNHDA and CDR2 is SQIVND (reference sequence). CDR3 length: 13 amino acids. V was cut by 2 bases and J by 8 bases, with 12 bases left in between. The CDR3 sequence: CASSISWADGYTF. The DNA for the CDR3 is TGTGCCAGTAGTATAAGTTGGGCAGACGGCTACACCTTC.

The V and J genes are TRBV6-5 and TRBJ1-2; D uncertain. V was pared by 2 bases and J by 2 bases, with 9 bases between. The CDR3 has 14 residues. CDR1 and CDR2 from the germline V gene are MNHEY and SVGAGI. CDR3 residues: CASSYSYGNYGYTF. In nucleotides, the CDR3 is TGTGCCAGCAGTTACAGCTACGGGAACTATGGCTACACCTTC.

This clone was observed a handful of times. V usage is TRBV7-9 and J usage is TRBJ1-2; 9 positions agree with TRBD1. Per germline, CDR1 SEHNR and CDR2 FQNEAQ (reference sequence). The CDR3 has 14 residues. V shed 1 base, J shed 5 bases, and the junction held 2 bases outside the gene matches. CDR3: CASSLGQGDYGYTF. In DNA, the CDR3 is TGTGCCAGCAGCTTAGGACAGGGGGATTATGGCTACACCTTC.

The CDR3 here is CASSAAGGPYNEQFF. CDR3 coding DNA: TGTGCCAGCAGCGCAGCGGGGGGGCCTTACAATGAGCAGTTCTTC. V and J are TRBV9 and TRBJ2-1; TRBD2 agrees at 10 bases. The CDR3 runs 15 residues. Trimming removed 3 bases from V and 4 bases from J; junction bases left unmatched: 4. The germline V gene encodes CDR1 SGDLS and CDR2 YYNGEE.

The chain links TRBV7-9 to TRBJ2-2; D might be TRBD1 (6 bases). Per germline, CDR1 SEHNR and CDR2 FQNEAQ (reference sequence). V was pared by 5 bases and J by 6 bases, with 19 bases between. CDR3 length equals 16 residues. The CDR3 DNA reads TGTGCCAGCAGCCCAAACAGGGTTACGAAGGCCGGGGAGCTGTTTTTT. Translating it yields CASSPNRVTKAGELFF.

This chain connects TRBV5-1 to TRBJ2-7, with 12 bases identical to TRBD2. The germline CDR1 and CDR2 sequences are SGHRS and YFSETQ. The CDR3 consists of 15 residues. The trim removed 5 bases at V and 4 bases at J, leaving 7 bases unmatched. CDR3 sequence: CASSLLAGGNYEQYV. The DNA of the CDR3 is TGCGCCAGCAGTTTACTAGCGGGGGGCAATTACGAGCAGTACGTC.

This clone was counted a few times. V is TRBV27 and J is TRBJ2-5; TRBD2 might be the D (6 bases). CDR1 is MNHEY and CDR2 is SMNVEV in the germline V gene (reference sequence). This CDR3 contains 15 residues. The V end lost 4 bases, the J end lost 2 bases, and 14 bases lay between the germline ends. The CDR3 nucleotides read TGTGCCAGCAGTTGGGGTAGCGGCTTACAAGAGACCCAGTACTTC. This encodes CASSWGSGLQETQYF.

The V gene is TRBV6-6, the J gene TRBJ2-5; 7 bases agree with TRBD1. The J call may not be correct, given that the DNA end is closer to TRBJ2-7. There are 16 residues in the CDR3. In germline, CDR1 is MNHNY, CDR2 SVGAGI (reference sequence). The CDR3 reads CASSYNTEGARNEQYF. As DNA, the CDR3 is TGTGCCAGCAGTTATAATACCGAGGGGGCTAGAAACGAGCAGTACTTC.

The chain links TRBV14 to TRBJ1-3; no clear D. Germline V lookup: CDR1 SGHDN, CDR2 FVKESK. V gave up 3 bases and J gave up 7 bases, with 10 bases separating them. The CDR3 covers 13 residues. Here the CDR3 reads CASSQANSNTIYF. DNA of the CDR3: TGTGCCAGCAGCCAGGCAAATTCGAACACCATATATTTT.

A few counts support this clone. The chain is built from TRBV27 and TRBJ2-2; 7 bases align to TRBD1. Germline assignment: CDR1 MNHEY and CDR2 SMNVEV (reference sequence). V trimming: 6 bases; J trimming: 1 base; junction bases outside the gene matches: 5. This CDR3 comprises 15 residues. The chain's CDR3 is CASRPTGLNTGELFF. The CDR3 nucleotides read TGTGCCAGCAGGCCGACAGGGCTGAACACCGGGGAGCTGTTTTTT.

The chain links TRBV4-1 to TRBJ1-1; D perhaps matches TRBD1 (5 bases). The CDR3 totals 15 residues. The germline V gene encodes CDR1 MGHRA and CDR2 YSYEKL. Trimming pared 2 bases from V and 0 bases from J, leaving 10 bases between. The chain's CDR3 is CASSQTPRVNTEAFF. The CDR3 coding sequence is TGCGCCAGCAGCCAAACTCCCAGGGTGAACACTGAAGCTTTCTTT.

This clone was found a few times. The chain is built from TRBV28 and TRBJ1-2; D perhaps matches TRBD1 (6 bases). The CDR3 is 13 amino acids. Germline assignment: CDR1 MDHEN and CDR2 SYDVKM. V was shortened by 6 bases and J by 3 bases, with 11 bases between the two germline ends. CDR3: CASSGGAYYGYTF. The DNA of the CDR3 is TGTGCCAGCAGCGGGGGGGCCTACTATGGCTACACCTTC.

This clone occurred a few times. The rearrangement uses TRBV7-6 and TRBJ1-2, with D possibly TRBD1 on 6 matching bases. V gave up 4 bases and J gave up 8 bases, with 11 bases separating them. The CDR3 length is 12 residues. The germline CDR1 and CDR2 sequences are SGHVS and FNYEAQ. Here the CDR3 reads CASSYPGGGYTF. DNA of the CDR3: TGTGCCAGCAGCTACCCGGGGGGCGGCTACACCTTC.

The rearrangement uses TRBV5-1 and TRBJ2-3, with no clear D. There are 11 residues in the CDR3. Per the germline V gene, CDR1 is SGHRS and CDR2 is YFSETQ. The germline V and J ends were trimmed by 3 bases and 3 bases, with 2 bases remaining between them. CDR3 sequence: CASSSTDTQYF. In DNA form, the CDR3 reads TGCGCCAGCAGCTCGACAGATACGCAGTATTTT.

This clone was observed a single time. CDR3 sequence (DNA): TGTGCCAGCAGCCCACATCTAGCGTCCTACAATGAGCAGTTCTTC. Amino acids: CASSPHLASYNEQFF. The V call is TRBV7-2, the J call TRBJ2-1; possible D gene TRBD2, 6 bases. The CDR3 covers 15 residues. In germline, CDR1 is SGHTA, CDR2 FQGNSA. Trimming removed 5 bases from V and 1 base from J, with 12 bases in between.

The rearrangement joins TRBV7-2 to TRBJ1-2, with a possible D match to TRBD1 (5 bases). Trimming shortened V by 4 bases and J by 3 bases, and 15 bases separated the two germline ends. The germline V gene has CDR1 SGHTA and CDR2 FQGNSA. The CDR3 is 15 amino acids. The CDR3 DNA reads as TGTGCCAGCAGCTATGAATCTCAAGGGGACTATGGCTACACCTTC. This encodes CASSYESQGDYGYTF.

The rearrangement joins TRBV27 to TRBJ2-2, with a tentative D call TRBD2 (6 bases). V lost 7 bases, J lost 0 bases, and 9 bases lay in between. The V gene's germline CDR1 is MNHEY and CDR2 SMNVEV (reference sequence). The CDR3 sequence is 14 residues long. The CDR3 DNA reads TGTGCCAGCATGGAGGGTTCGAACACCGGGGAGCTGTTTTTT. This codes for CASMEGSNTGELFF.

The rearrangement uses TRBV14 and TRBJ2-3, with D tentatively TRBD1 (5 bases). The CDR3 is made up of 16 amino acids. Trimming left V 2 bases short and J 0 bases short, with 12 bases between. Per germline, CDR1 SGHDN and CDR2 FVKESK. CDR3 in DNA: TGTGCCAGCAGCCAATTTCAGGGTGTAAGCACAGATACGCAGTATTTT. Translating it yields CASSQFQGVSTDTQYF. The full variable domain, with the rest looked up from reference TRBV14 and TRBJ2-3, is EAGVTQFPSHSVIEKGQTVTLRCDPISGHDNLYWYRRVMGKEIKFLLHFVKESKQDESGMPNNRFLAERTGGTYSTLKVQPAELEDSGVYFCASSQFQGVSTDTQYFGPGTRLTVL.

V usage is TRBV7-2 and J usage is TRBJ2-7; 8 nucleotides match TRBD1. There are 15 residues in the CDR3. CDR1 is SGHTA, CDR2 FQGNSA, per germline. Trimming removed 5 bases from V and 3 bases from J; junction bases left unmatched: 9. CDR3 loop: CASSPTAGGYYEQYF. In DNA, the CDR3 is TGTGCCAGCAGCCCTACGGCAGGGGGCTACTACGAGCAGTACTTC.

This chain uses TRBV19 with TRBJ1-5, with D tentatively TRBD1 (6 bases). The CDR3 is 12 residues long. Germline V gene data show CDR1 as LNHDA and CDR2 as SQIVND (reference sequence). V lost 11 bases and J 2 bases, leaving 10 bases between the germline ends. The CDR3, as DNA: TGTGCCTGCAGGGGCGGCAATCAGCCCCAGCATTTT. This gives the protein CACRGGNQPQHF. The variable domain in full, with the rest retrieved from reference TRBV19 and TRBJ1-5, is DGGITQSPKYLFRKEGQNVTLSCEQNLNHDAMYWYRQDPGQGLRLIYYSQIVNDFQKGDIAEGYSVSREKKESFPLTVTSAQKNPTAFYLCACRGGNQPQHFGDGTRLSIL.

The chain has TRBV28 and TRBJ1-4; possibly TRBD1 for D (6 bases). This CDR3 comprises 16 residues. Germline V gives CDR1 MDHEN, CDR2 SYDVKM. V gave up 5 bases and J gave up 2 bases, with 15 bases separating them. The CDR3 DNA reads TGTGCCAGCAGTCCTGCCCCAGGGGCGACTAATGAAAAACTGTTTTTT. Translating it yields CASSPAPGATNEKLFF.

Points on this clone: One end of the junction fails to match germline, which may point to a read error. V gene TRBV11-2 combines with J gene TRBJ2-6; the D gene is possibly TRBD1 (5 bases). Germline V gene data show CDR1 as SGHAT and CDR2 as FQNNGV. The CDR3 sequence is 17 residues long. Written as DNA, the CDR3 is TGTGCCAGCAGCTTAGGACAGTTACTTTCTGGGGCCAACGGCCTGACTTTC. As protein: CASSLGQLLSGANGLTF.

The CDR3 region has the DNA TGTGCCAGCAGACCTACTGGGGGGGAGGGCTATGGCTACACCTTC. Its translation: CASRPTGGEGYGYTF. The chain combines TRBV6-1 with TRBJ1-2, with a tentative D call TRBD1 (5 bases). The CDR3 runs to 15 residues. Germline CDR1 is MNHNS and CDR2 is SASEGT. V was pared by 6 bases and J by 4 bases, with 18 bases between.

Concerning this clone: Different DNA sequences within this sample yield the same CDR3. This chain uses TRBV5-1 with TRBJ1-1, with TRBD1 identical over 8 bases. The CDR3 sequence is 13 residues long. J was trimmed by 4 bases and V by 1 base; bases with no gene match: 0. Germline V gene lookup returns CDR1 SGHRS and CDR2 YFSETQ. The CDR3 loop reads CASSLTGGTEAFF. DNA for the CDR3: TGCGCCAGCAGCTTGACAGGGGGCACTGAAGCTTTCTTT.

The chain is built from TRBV5-6 and TRBJ2-3; TRBD1 might be the D (6 bases). CDR1 is SGHDT, CDR2 YYEEEE, per germline. The germline V and J ends were trimmed by 4 bases and 0 bases, with 12 bases remaining between them. The CDR3 loop spans 15 amino acids. The CDR3 here is CASSLRTGSTDTQYF. The DNA of the CDR3 is TGTGCCAGCAGCCTTAGAACAGGGAGCACAGATACGCAGTATTTT.